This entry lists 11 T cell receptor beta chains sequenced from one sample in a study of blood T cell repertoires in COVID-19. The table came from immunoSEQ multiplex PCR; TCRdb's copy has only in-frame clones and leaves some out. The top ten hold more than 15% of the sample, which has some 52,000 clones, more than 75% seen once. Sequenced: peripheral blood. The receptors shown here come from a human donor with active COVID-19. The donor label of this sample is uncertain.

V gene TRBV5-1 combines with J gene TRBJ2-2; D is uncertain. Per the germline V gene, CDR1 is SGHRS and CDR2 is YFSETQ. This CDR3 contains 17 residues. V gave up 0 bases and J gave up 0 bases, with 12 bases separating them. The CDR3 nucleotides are TGCGCCAGCAGCTTGGACGTGGTCCTACCGAACACCGGGGAGCTGTTTTTT. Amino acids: CASSLDVVLPNTGELFF.

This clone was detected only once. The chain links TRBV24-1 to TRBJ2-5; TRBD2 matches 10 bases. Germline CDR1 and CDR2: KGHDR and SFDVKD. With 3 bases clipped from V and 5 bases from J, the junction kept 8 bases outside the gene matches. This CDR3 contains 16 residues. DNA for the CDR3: TGTGCCACCAGTGATCCGAAAGCGGGGGGGCGGGAGACCCAGTACTTC. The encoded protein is CATSDPKAGGRETQYF.

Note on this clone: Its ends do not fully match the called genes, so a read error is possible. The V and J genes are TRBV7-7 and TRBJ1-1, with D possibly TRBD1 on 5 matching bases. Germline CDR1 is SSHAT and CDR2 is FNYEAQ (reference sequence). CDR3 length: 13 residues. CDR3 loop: CASSLTANTEAFF. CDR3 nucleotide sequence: TGTGCTAGCAGCTTGACAGCGAACACTGAAGCTTTCTTT.

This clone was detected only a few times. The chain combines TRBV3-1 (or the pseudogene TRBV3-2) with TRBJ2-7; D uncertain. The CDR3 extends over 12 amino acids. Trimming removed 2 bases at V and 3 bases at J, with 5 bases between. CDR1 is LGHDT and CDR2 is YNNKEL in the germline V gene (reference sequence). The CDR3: CASSQFLYEQYF. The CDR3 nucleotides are TGTGCCAGCAGCCAATTCCTCTACGAGCAGTACTTC.

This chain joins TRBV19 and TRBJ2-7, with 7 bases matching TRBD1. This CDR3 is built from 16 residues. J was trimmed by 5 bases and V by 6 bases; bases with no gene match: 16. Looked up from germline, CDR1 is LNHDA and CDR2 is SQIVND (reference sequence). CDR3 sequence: CASSKEGALNYHEQYF. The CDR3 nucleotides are TGTGCCAGTAGCAAAGAGGGGGCGCTTAATTATCACGAGCAGTACTTC.

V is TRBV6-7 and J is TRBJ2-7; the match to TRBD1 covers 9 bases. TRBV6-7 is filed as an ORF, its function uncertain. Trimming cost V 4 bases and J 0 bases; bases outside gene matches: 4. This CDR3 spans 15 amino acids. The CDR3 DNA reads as TGTGCCAGCAGTTGCCCGGGACAGGGCTCCTACGAGCAGTACTTC. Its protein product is CASSCPGQGSYEQYF.

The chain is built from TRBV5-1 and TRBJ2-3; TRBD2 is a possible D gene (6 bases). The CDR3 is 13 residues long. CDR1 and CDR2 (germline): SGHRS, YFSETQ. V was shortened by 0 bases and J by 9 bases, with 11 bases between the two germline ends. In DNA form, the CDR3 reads TGCGCCAGCAGCTTGGAGGCGGGGCGGACGCAGTATTTT. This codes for CASSLEAGRTQYF.

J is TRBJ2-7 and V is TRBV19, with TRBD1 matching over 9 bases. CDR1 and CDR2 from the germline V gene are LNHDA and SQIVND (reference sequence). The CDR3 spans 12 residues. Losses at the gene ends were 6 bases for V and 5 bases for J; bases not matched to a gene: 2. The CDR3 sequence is CASRDRGNEQYF. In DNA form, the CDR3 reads TGTGCCAGTAGGGACAGGGGCAACGAGCAGTACTTC.

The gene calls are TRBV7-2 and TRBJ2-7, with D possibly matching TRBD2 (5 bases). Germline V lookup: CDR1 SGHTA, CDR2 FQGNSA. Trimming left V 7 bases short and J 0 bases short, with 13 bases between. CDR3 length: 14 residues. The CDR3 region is CASTGDYASYEQYF. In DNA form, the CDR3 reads TGTGCCAGCACCGGAGACTACGCCTCCTACGAGCAGTACTTC.

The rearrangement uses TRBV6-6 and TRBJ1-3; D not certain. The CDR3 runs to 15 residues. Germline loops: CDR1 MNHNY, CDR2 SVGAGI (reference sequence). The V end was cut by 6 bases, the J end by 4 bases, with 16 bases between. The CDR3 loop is CASRPQEGTGNTIYF. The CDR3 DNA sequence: TGTGCCAGCAGACCCCAGGAGGGTACAGGAAACACCATATATTTT.

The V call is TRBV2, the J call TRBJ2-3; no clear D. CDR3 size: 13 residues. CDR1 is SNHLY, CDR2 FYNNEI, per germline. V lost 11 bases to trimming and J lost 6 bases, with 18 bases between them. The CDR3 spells CALSSEWPDTQYF. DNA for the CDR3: TGTGCCCTCTCTAGTGAGTGGCCGGATACGCAGTATTTT.